These T cell receptor beta chains were read from a single sample in a study of T cell repertoires in cytomegalovirus infection. These receptors' targets are unknown. TCRdb reanalysed the reads using MiXCR and keeps one entry per CDR3 protein. This sample has fewer than 900,000 distinct CDR3 sequences, with 25% to 35% found just once. The sample in question was cultured CD8+ T cells from PBMCs, obtained from culture after CMV antigen stimulation. These receptors were taken from a human donor in good health (CMV status not recorded). Some clones in this sample may be carry-over from other donors' samples. CDR3s include the opening cysteine and the closing phenylalanine or tryptophan. The D gene is left open where the match is weak. Size is omitted from some rows. Given values are once, few, many or a class for expanded clones.

d_gene,abundance,j_gene,v_gene,CDR3aa,CDR3nt
NA,few,TRBJ1-4,TRBV19,CAVRDPEKLFF,TGTGCCGTGCGGGACCCTGAAAAACTGTTTTTT
NA,NA,TRBJ1-5,TRBV4-1,CASSQDEENRVQPQHF,TGCGCCAGCAGCCAAGATGAGGAGAACAGGGTTCAGCCCCAGCATTTT
NA,few,TRBJ1-1,TRBV4-3,CASSQGRQNTEAFF,TGCGCCAGCAGCCAAGGACGGCAGAACACTGAAGCTTTCTTT
TRBD1,many,TRBJ1-2,TRBV5-1,CASTDGTGLGYTF,TGCGCCAGCACCGATGGGACAGGGCTTGGCTACACCTTC
TRBD2,NA,TRBJ2-1,TRBV6-1,CASSAYSGTSIYNEQFF,TGTGCCAGCAGTGCCTACTCCGGGACTAGCATTTACAATGAGCAGTTCTTC
NA,NA,TRBJ1-1,TRBV28,CASSLYGVDTEAFF,TGTGCCAGCAGTTTATATGGGGTTGACACTGAAGCTTTCTTT
NA,NA,TRBJ2-5,TRBV5-1,CASSLGWQVEETQYF,TGCGCCAGCAGCTTGGGTTGGCAGGTGGAAGAGACCCAGTACTTC
TRBD1,NA,TRBJ1-5,TRBV19,CASSIGTVYSNQPQHF,TGTGCCAGTAGTATTGGGACAGTCTATAGCAATCAGCCCCAGCATTTT
TRBD1,NA,TRBJ1-2,TRBV7-2,CASSLGFGTGGSIGYTF,TGTGCCAGCAGCTTAGGATTCGGGACAGGGGGCAGCATTGGCTACACCTTC
NA,few,TRBJ2-1,TRBV7-9,CASSLARREQFF,TGTGCCAGCAGCTTAGCGAGGCGTGAGCAGTTCTTC
NA,few,TRBJ2-3,TRBV10-2,CATSTDTQYF,TGCGCCACTAGCACAGATACGCAGTATTTT
TRBD1,once,TRBJ1-1,TRBV6-5,CASLKPRGGMNTEAFF,TGTGCCAGCCTAAAACCCAGGGGGGGGATGAACACTGAAGCTTTCTTT
TRBD1,NA,TRBJ2-5,TRBV28,CASSRITTGYLETQYF,TGTGCCAGCAGCAGGATTACGACAGGGTACCTAGAGACCCAGTACTTC
NA,NA,TRBJ2-2,TRBV23-1,CASSQNRDPTGELFF,TGCGCCAGCAGTCAGAACCGGGACCCCACCGGGGAGCTGTTTTTT
TRBD2,many,TRBJ2-1,TRBV12-3/TRBV12-4,CASSQAGGFNNEQFF,TGTGCCAGCAGTCAAGCGGGGGGTTTTAACAATGAGCAGTTCTTC
NA,NA,TRBJ1-1,TRBV10-2,CASIRGSTEAFF,TGCGCCAGCATAAGGGGAAGCACTGAAGCTTTCTTT
TRBD2,many,TRBJ2-6,TRBV20-1,CSAWRLAGYRSGANVLTF,TGCAGTGCTTGGAGACTAGCGGGGTACCGCTCTGGGGCCAACGTCCTGACTTTC
NA,NA,TRBJ2-5,TRBV7-7,CASSSRGWQETQYF,TGTGCTAGCAGCTCGCGGGGCTGGCAAGAGACCCAGTACTTC
NA,NA,TRBJ1-6,TRBV7-9,CASSLAPHSPLHF,TGTGCCAGCAGCTTAGCGCCGCATTCACCCCTCCACTTT
NA,NA,TRBJ1-3,TRBV19,CASSQAPGVYRRTTGNTIYF,TGTGCCAGTAGTCAAGCACCTGGCGTCTATAGGCGGACGACTGGAAACACCATATATTTT
NA,many,TRBJ1-1,TRBV27,CASSFSGGRAEAFF,TGTGCCAGCAGTTTCTCTGGGGGCCGGGCTGAAGCTTTCTTT
NA,NA,TRBJ1-1,TRBV12-3/TRBV12-4,CASRYGTEAFF,TGTGCCAGCAGATACGGGACAGAAGCTTTCTTT
NA,few,TRBJ1-6,TRBV7-2,CASSLGQRGGFSYNSPLHF,TGTGCCAGCAGCTTAGGGCAACGGGGAGGGTTCTCCTATAATTCACCCCTCCACTTT
NA,many,TRBJ1-1,TRBV4-1,CASSQDWGTEAFF,TGCGCCAGCAGCCAAGATTGGGGAACTGAAGCTTTCTTT
NA,NA,TRBJ2-3,TRBV5-5,CASSFLRTDGDTQYF,TGTGCCAGCAGCTTTCTCCGGACGGATGGGGATACGCAGTATTTT
NA,NA,TRBJ2-1,TRBV18,CASSRYSDPNEQFF,TGTGCCAGCTCCCGTTATTCGGACCCGAATGAGCAGTTCTTC
NA,NA,TRBJ1-1,TRBV4-2,CASSQDRDSFF,TGTGCCAGCAGCCAAGACAGGGATTCTTTCTTT
NA,few,TRBJ1-1,TRBV5-6,CASSLAEYTEAFF,TGTGCCAGCAGCTTGGCAGAATACACTGAAGCTTTCTTT
NA,NA,TRBJ1-2,TRBV7-3,CASSDPSPRQAANYGYTF,TGTGCCAGCAGCGACCCTTCCCCTCGACAGGCCGCTAACTATGGCTACACCTTC
NA,NA,TRBJ2-1,TRBV3-1,CASSPGTRNYNEQFF,TGTGCCAGCAGCCCCGGGACCCGGAATTACAATGAGCAGTTCTTC
NA,few,TRBJ1-2,TRBV6-2/TRBV6-3,CASTGRDYGYTF,TGTGCCAGCACCGGACGGGACTATGGCTACACCTTC
NA,many,TRBJ1-4,TRBV28,CASSFDLSTNEKLFF,TGTGCCAGCAGTTTTGACCTGTCAACTAATGAAAAACTGTTTTTT
NA,NA,TRBJ2-6,TRBV27,CASSFDLTIRSGANVLTF,TGTGCCAGCAGTTTCGACCTCACCATCCGCTCTGGGGCCAACGTCCTGACTTTC
TRBD1,NA,TRBJ2-2,TRBV18,CASSPSETGDTGELFF,TGTGCCAGCTCACCATCGGAGACAGGGGACACCGGGGAGCTGTTTTTT
NA,NA,TRBJ1-5,TRBV6-1,CASSGWYRENQPQHF,TGTGCCAGCAGTGGGTGGTACAGGGAGAATCAGCCCCAGCATTTT
TRBD2,few,TRBJ2-7,TRBV2,CASSLSGDAYEQYF,TGTGCCAGCAGCCTTAGCGGGGATGCCTACGAGCAGTACTTC
TRBD1,NA,TRBJ1-1,TRBV28,CASRQGTPEAFF,TGTGCCAGCCGACAGGGAACGCCCGAAGCTTTCTTT
NA,many,TRBJ1-5,TRBV7-9,CASQKGNQPQHF,TGTGCCAGCCAGAAGGGAAATCAGCCCCAGCATTTT
NA,NA,TRBJ1-1,TRBV19,CASIGRGLDTEAFF,TGTGCCAGTATAGGACGGGGCTTGGACACTGAAGCTTTCTTT
NA,few,TRBJ2-5,TRBV7-9,CASSLWEMETQYF,TGTGCCAGCAGCTTATGGGAGATGGAGACCCAGTACTTC
NA,NA,TRBJ2-1,TRBV12-5,CASGLDRPGDEQFF,TGTGCTAGTGGTTTGGATCGACCGGGGGATGAGCAGTTCTTC
NA,few,TRBJ2-1,TRBV4-3,CASSQDRAAYNEQFF,TGCGCCAGCAGCCAAGATAGGGCAGCATACAATGAGCAGTTCTTC
NA,few,TRBJ2-1,TRBV4-1,CASSQSKGTPDGNEQFF,TGCGCCAGCAGCCAATCTAAGGGGACCCCTGATGGCAATGAGCAGTTCTTC
TRBD1,few,TRBJ1-2,TRBV7-9,CASSPTQGVRDGYTF,TGTGCCAGCAGCCCCACACAGGGGGTAAGGGATGGCTACACCTTC
TRBD1,few,TRBJ2-7,TRBV6-5,CASSKGQVDYEQYF,TGTGCCAGCAGCAAGGGACAGGTCGACTACGAGCAGTACTTC
TRBD1,few,TRBJ1-4,TRBV20-1,CSARDRTGGVIPDQFF,TGCAGTGCTAGAGATCGGACAGGGGGCGTAATACCGGACCAGTTTTTT
TRBD1,NA,TRBJ1-6,TRBV6-1,CASSRDRAHSPLHF,TGTGCCAGCAGTAGGGACAGGGCCCACTCACCCCTCCACTTT
TRBD1,few,TRBJ1-2,TRBV4-2,CASTGTGSGYTF,TGTGCCAGCACCGGGACAGGGTCTGGCTACACCTTC
NA,NA,TRBJ2-2,TRBV28,CASSPLGGGAHGELFF,TGTGCCAGCAGTCCGCTAGGGGGGGGGGCGCACGGGGAGCTGTTTTTT
NA,few,TRBJ2-5,TRBV6-6,CASSYSGESETQYF,TGTGCCAGCAGTTACTCCGGAGAGAGTGAGACCCAGTACTTC
TRBD1,few,TRBJ1-5,TRBV6-5,CASSYDRGNGKPQHF,TGTGCCAGCAGTTACGACAGGGGGAATGGAAAGCCCCAGCATTTT
TRBD1,few,TRBJ1-6,TRBV9,CASSETGVYNSPLHF,TGTGCCAGCAGCGAGACAGGGGTGTATAATTCACCCCTCCACTTT
TRBD2,few,TRBJ2-5,TRBV5-4,CASSPGGSTQYF,TGTGCCAGCAGCCCGGGGGGGTCGACCCAGTACTTC
TRBD2,NA,TRBJ2-3,TRBV6-1,CASTERTSGGGPGTDTQYF,TGTGCCAGCACCGAGAGGACTAGCGGGGGGGGGCCTGGCACAGATACGCAGTATTTT
NA,NA,TRBJ2-1,TRBV7-9,CASTPRQDFNEQFF,TGTGCCAGCACCCCCCGACAGGATTTCAATGAGCAGTTCTTC
NA,few,TRBJ2-2,TRBV7-8,CASSIDSNTGELFF,TGTGCCAGCAGCATCGACTCGAACACCGGGGAGCTGTTTTTT
NA,once,TRBJ2-7,TRBV27,CASSFGGGANSYEQYF,TGTGCCAGCAGTTTTGGGGGCGGGGCAAATAGCTACGAGCAGTACTTC
NA,NA,TRBJ1-1,TRBV7-9,CASSFYGATHIEAFF,TGTGCCAGCAGCTTTTATGGAGCAACCCATATTGAAGCTTTCTTT
TRBD1,many,TRBJ2-3,TRBV7-8,CASSLIMGFGQGPDTQYF,TGTGCCAGCAGCTTAATCATGGGGTTCGGACAGGGCCCAGATACGCAGTATTTT
NA,NA,TRBJ2-7,TRBV27,CASSLTRNYEQYF,TGTGCCAGCAGTTTAACACGGAACTACGAGCAGTACTTC